Below are 29 T cell receptor beta chains sequenced from a single sample in a study of CD8 T cells in ankylosing spondylitis. TCRdb independently ran MiXCR on the 5' RACE reads; one entry per CDR3 protein. Among fewer than 250,000 distinct CDR3 sequences listed, roughly 10% were seen once. The sequenced material came from blood, either unsorted or a sorted T cell fraction (not recorded which). These receptor sequences come from a male donor with ankylosing spondylitis or in good health (not recorded which).

This clonotype was recorded many times. The CDR3 reads CASSYGENIQYF. CDR3 in DNA: TGCGCCAGCAGCTACGGGGAAAACATTCAGTACTTC. The chain has TRBV5-1 and TRBJ2-4, with D perhaps matching TRBD2 (5 bases). The length of the CDR3 is 12 residues. The germline V and J ends were trimmed by 3 bases and 5 bases, with 6 bases remaining between them. The germline V gene has CDR1 SGHRS and CDR2 YFSETQ.

The chain combines TRBV10-3 with TRBJ2-7, with 11 bases matching TRBD1. The CDR3 has 20 residues. V shed 4 bases and J 2 bases; nucleotides not matched to a gene: 19. Looked up from germline, CDR1 is ENHRY and CDR2 is SYGVKD. DNA of the CDR3: TGTGCCATCAGTGCACGGGACGGACAGGGGGCATTCTCCCGCACCTACGAGCAGTACTTC. Its protein product is CAISARDGQGAFSRTYEQYF.

Turning to this clonotype: Being one base from a much bigger clone, this may be a read error. The gene calls are TRBV6-5 and TRBJ2-7; D is perhaps TRBD1 or TRBD2 (7 bases each). Germline V gene lookup returns CDR1 MNHEY and CDR2 SVGAGI. CDR3 length: 12 residues. This CDR3 is CGSSFTGEGWYF. For the CDR3, the DNA is TGTGGCAGCAGTTTTACAGGGGAGGGATGGTACTTC.

This clonotype occurred a few times. V is TRBV12-3 or TRBV12-4 and J is TRBJ2-7; D not certain. This CDR3 region has 11 residues. Trimming shortened V by 3 bases and J by 6 bases, and 6 bases separated the two germline ends. CDR3 coding DNA: TGTGCCAGCAGTTTGAAGAGCGAGCAGTACTTC. Protein product: CASSLKSEQYF.

The V call is TRBV9, the J call TRBJ2-3; possible D gene TRBD1, 6 bases. Trimming took 0 bases from V and 0 from J, leaving 11 bases between them. This CDR3 is 16 amino acids long. Germline lookup yields CDR1 SGDLS and CDR2 YYNGEE. The CDR3 sequence is CASSVGVGQSTDTQYF. The CDR3 nucleotides read TGTGCCAGCAGCGTAGGAGTGGGACAAAGCACAGATACGCAGTATTTT.

This clonotype occurred many times. The chain links TRBV11-3 to TRBJ2-3, with 12 bases that match TRBD2. V gave up 5 bases and J gave up 6 bases; unmatched junction bases: 6. CDR1 and CDR2 (germline): SGHNT, YENEEA. CDR3 length: 15 residues. CDR3 amino acids: CASSPGTSGLDTQYF. In nucleotides, the CDR3 is TGTGCCAGCAGCCCGGGGACTAGCGGGCTGGATACGCAGTATTTT. The variable domain in full, completed from reference TRBV11-3 and TRBJ2-3, reads EAGVVQSPRYKIIEKKQPVAFWCNPISGHNTLYWYLQNLGQGPELLIRYENEEAVDDSQLPKDRFSAERLKGVDSTLKIQPAELGDSAVYLCASSPGTSGLDTQYFGPGTRLTVL.

This clonotype has ten or more counts. A read error may account for a junction end that differs from germline. V is TRBV7-7 and J is TRBJ1-6, with D possibly TRBD1 on 5 matching bases. Germline lookup yields CDR1 SSHAT and CDR2 FNYEAQ (reference sequence). This CDR3 region has 13 residues. CDR3 nucleotide sequence: TGTGCTAGCAGCCTAGACAGTGATTCACCCCTCCACTTT. Protein sequence: CASSLDSDSPLHF.

There are many counts of this clonotype. This chain joins TRBV21-1 and TRBJ2-7; TRBD1 reflects the table's D call only, with no check against the DNA. TRBV21-1 has pseudogene status. CDR3 length equals 14 residues. DNA of the CDR3: TGTGCCAGCAGCAGTCCCAGGCAGCCCTACGAGCAGTACTTC. The encoded protein is CASSSPRQPYEQYF.

The chain carries TRBV7-9 and TRBJ2-1; D might be TRBD2 (7 bases). This CDR3 region has 14 residues. Per the germline V gene, CDR1 is SEHNR and CDR2 is FQNEAQ (reference sequence). Trimming shortened V by 5 bases and J by 2 bases, and 10 bases separated the two germline ends. The CDR3 nucleotides are TGTGCCAGCAGCCGGGGGGCCGCCTACAATGAGCAGTTCTTC. Translated: CASSRGAAYNEQFF.

To note about this clonotype: A read error may produce the germline difference seen at one junction end. This chain links TRBV2 with TRBJ2-2; D gene uncertain. The CDR3 is made up of 12 amino acids. Germline CDR1 SNHLY, CDR2 FYNNEI. CDR3 DNA sequence: TGTGCCACCAGTGCCTCTGGGTGGGAGCTGTTTTTT. Its protein product is CATSASGWELFF.

This clonotype was seen many times. V and J are TRBV11-2 and TRBJ2-1, with 10 nucleotides matching TRBD2. This CDR3 has 18 residues. CDR1 is SGHAT, CDR2 FQNNGV, per germline. Trimming removed 2 bases from V and 1 base from J; junction bases left unmatched: 8. The CDR3 protein is CASSLSRGLAVSYNEQFF. Written as DNA, the CDR3 is TGTGCCAGCAGCTTAAGTAGAGGACTAGCGGTTTCCTACAATGAGCAGTTCTTC.

This clonotype was counted ten times or more. V usage is TRBV9 and J usage is TRBJ2-5, with D unclear. The CDR3 runs 13 residues. V dropped 4 bases and J dropped 5 bases, with 12 bases sitting between them. Germline-derived CDR1 and CDR2 are SGDLS and YYNGEE. CDR3 DNA sequence: TGTGCCAGCAGCCCTAGAATCGCGGAGACCCAGTACTTC. Translation gives CASSPRIAETQYF.

Many counts were recorded for this clonotype. The rearrangement uses TRBV12-3 or TRBV12-4 and TRBJ1-5, with no clear D. Trimming stripped 3 bases from V and 4 bases from J, with 4 bases between. This CDR3 contains 12 residues. CDR3 sequence: CASSFTNQPQHF. The CDR3 DNA is TGTGCCAGCAGTTTCACGAATCAGCCCCAGCATTTT.

This clonotype was recorded many times. The genes are TRBV20-1 and TRBJ2-3; a possible D gene is TRBD1 (5 bases). V was cut by 3 bases and J by 4 bases, with 17 bases left in between. The germline gives CDR1 DFQATT, CDR2 SNEGSKA (reference sequence). This CDR3 spans 15 amino acids. CDR3 DNA: TGCAGTGCTAGCGACCCCCTTCGACAGTCAGATACGCAGTATTTT. Translation gives CSASDPLRQSDTQYF.

This clonotype was recorded at least ten times. V is TRBV28 and J is TRBJ2-2; the D gene could be TRBD1 or TRBD2 (5 bases each). The CDR3 loop spans 14 amino acids. Trimming stripped 3 bases from V and 5 bases from J, with 10 bases between. CDR1 and CDR2 (germline): MDHEN, SYDVKM. This CDR3 is CASSLGEWTGELFF. In nucleotides, the CDR3 is TGTGCCAGCAGTTTGGGGGAATGGACCGGGGAGCTGTTTTTT.

This clonotype was observed many times. This sequence joins TRBV12-3 or TRBV12-4 and TRBJ2-5, with 9 bases lining up with TRBD1. The CDR3 is 13 residues long. The J segment lost 4 bases and the V segment lost 6 bases, leaving 3 bases of the junction unmatched. The CDR3 sequence is CASRGTGLETQYF. DNA of the CDR3: TGTGCCAGCAGAGGGACAGGGCTAGAGACCCAGTACTTC.

This clonotype was picked up many times. V and J are TRBV20-1 and TRBJ2-4, with D perhaps being TRBD1 or TRBD2 (6 bases each). The CDR3 covers 14 residues. V shed 0 bases and J shed 8 bases, with 14 bases lying between them. Germline CDR1 reads DFQATT; CDR2 reads SNEGSKA (reference sequence). The CDR3 DNA reads as TGCAGTGCTAGAGATCTGAGGGGGGCAGACATTCAGTACTTC. Residues: CSARDLRGADIQYF.

This clonotype was picked up many times. This chain joins TRBV27 and TRBJ1-1; TRBD1 is a possible D gene (5 bases). This CDR3 comprises 13 residues. CDR1 and CDR2 (germline): MNHEY, SMNVEV (reference sequence). With 3 bases removed from V and 5 bases from J, the gap between germline ends came to 10 bases. CDR3 nucleotides: TGTGCCAGCAGTTTTGCAGGGTGGACTGAAGCTTTCTTT. Residues: CASSFAGWTEAFF.

The chain links TRBV18 to TRBJ1-6; TRBD1 matches 10 bases. The J segment lost 8 bases and the V segment lost 5 bases, leaving 6 bases of the junction unmatched. Germline CDR1 KGHSH, CDR2 LQKENI. The CDR3 spans 15 residues. CDR3 in amino acids: CASSTDRGGDSPLHF. In DNA, the CDR3 is TGTGCCAGCTCAACGGACAGGGGGGGGGATTCACCCCTCCACTTT.

This clonotype was counted many times. The chain couples TRBV20-1 to TRBJ1-3; the D is unclear. This CDR3 spans 13 amino acids. Germline CDR1 reads DFQATT; CDR2 reads SNEGSKA (reference sequence). Trimming took off 6 bases at V and 1 base at J, with 10 bases between the two ends. The CDR3: CSAADRSGNTIYF. The DNA of the CDR3 is TGCAGTGCCGCGGACCGTTCTGGAAACACCATATATTTT.

The V call is TRBV7-3, the J call TRBJ2-2; 13 bases align to TRBD2. CDR3 length: 15 residues. Germline V CDR1 and CDR2: SGHTA, FQGTGA. J was trimmed by 9 bases and V by 5 bases; bases with no gene match: 6. The CDR3 region has the DNA TGTGCCAGCAGCCCAGGGACTAGCGGGAACAGGGAGCTGTTTTTT. It is translated as CASSPGTSGNRELFF.

This clonotype turned up a few times. This sequence joins TRBV5-1 and TRBJ2-5; D remains ambiguous. Between the trimmed V and J ends, which lost 5 bases and 1 base, there was a span of 9 bases. The CDR3 consists of 13 residues. CDR1 is SGHRS and CDR2 is YFSETQ in the germline V gene. CDR3 sequence: CASRPNLQETQYF. Written as DNA, the CDR3 is TGCGCCAGCAGACCTAATCTCCAAGAGACCCAGTACTTC.

A note on this clonotype: This may come from a read error, since a much larger clone is one base off. The chain employs TRBV6-1 and TRBJ2-7, with 8 bases lining up with TRBD2. V lost 5 bases and J lost 2; bases outside the gene matches: 8. This CDR3 is built from 15 residues. In germline, CDR1 is MNHNS, CDR2 SASEGT. The CDR3 nucleotides read TGTGCCAGCAGTATGGCAGCGGGGGCCGCCTACGAGCAGTACTTC. Its translation is CASSMAAGAAYEQYF.

This chain links TRBV5-1 with TRBJ2-1; 9 bases are shared with TRBD1. Trimming removed 8 bases from V and 8 bases from J; junction bases left unmatched: 8. Per the germline V gene, CDR1 is SGHRS and CDR2 is YFSETQ. The CDR3 length is 13 residues. The CDR3 loop reads CASSQGARDEQFF. CDR3 bases: TGCGCCAGTTCACAGGGGGCGCGGGATGAGCAGTTCTTC. The whole variable domain, filled in from reference TRBV5-1 and TRBJ2-1, reads KAGVTQTPRYLIKTRGQQVTLSCSPISGHRSVSWYQQTPGQGLQFLFEYFSETQRNKGNFPGRFSGRQFSNSRSEMNVSTLELGDSALYLCASSQGARDEQFFGPGTRLTVL.

As to this clonotype: The junction shows a germline mismatch at one end, possibly a read error. The chain is built from TRBV5-1 and TRBJ2-5; 8 bases agree with TRBD1. This CDR3 region has 15 residues. Germline V gene sequence: CDR1 SGHRS, CDR2 YFSETQ. CDR3 sequence (DNA): TGCGCCAGCAGCTTGGTAGAACAGGGGGTAAAGACTCAGTACTTC. This encodes CASSLVEQGVKTQYF.

This clonotype was counted at least ten times. The rearrangement uses TRBV7-9 and TRBJ2-3, with D perhaps matching TRBD1 (5 bases). CDR1 SEHNR and CDR2 FQNEAQ come from the germline V gene (reference sequence). V lost 4 bases, J lost 0 bases, and 8 bases lay in between. There are 14 residues in the CDR3. CDR3 bases: TGTGCCAGCAGCTCGGACAAAAGCACAGATACGCAGTATTTT. It translates to CASSSDKSTDTQYF.

This clonotype was seen many times. The chain has TRBV9 and TRBJ2-7, with TRBD2 matching 9 bases. Germline values: CDR1 SGDLS, CDR2 YYNGEE. V lost 2 bases to trimming and J lost 2 bases; unmatched junction nucleotides: 5. The CDR3 is 15 amino acids. The CDR3 reads CASSVLAGRTYEQYF. The CDR3 DNA reads TGTGCCAGCAGCGTTCTAGCGGGGCGGACCTACGAGCAGTACTTC.

The rearrangement joins TRBV24-1 to TRBJ2-5; D not resolved. The V gene lost 4 bases and the J gene lost 4 bases, with 18 bases spanning the gap. Germline V lookup: CDR1 KGHDR, CDR2 SFDVKD. The CDR3 contains 16 residues. This chain's CDR3 is CATSDRTLGLRETQYF. The CDR3 DNA reads as TGTGCCACCAGTGACCGTACCTTAGGGCTCCGAGAGACCCAGTACTTC.

This clonotype has a handful of counts. In nucleotides, the CDR3 is TGTGCCAGCAGTTTGCTAGGGGTGAGCAATCAGCCCCAGCATTTT. This codes for CASSLLGVSNQPQHF. The V and J genes are TRBV27 and TRBJ1-5; perhaps TRBD1 as D (5 bases). CDR1 MNHEY and CDR2 SMNVEV come from the germline V gene (reference sequence). The CDR3 covers 15 residues. V lost 3 bases and J 1 base, leaving 10 bases between the germline ends.